This T cell receptor beta chain was obtained from a study of blood T cell repertoires in COVID-19. Comment on this clone: Other DNA sequences within the sample encode an identical CDR3.

The repertoire was sequenced with immunoSEQ multiplex PCR; TCRdb's copy has only in-frame clones and lacks some. The sample holds tens of thousands of clones, 85% to 90% seen once. The CDR3 extends over 15 amino acids. The V call is TRBV21-1, the J call TRBJ1-1. TRBV21-1 represents a pseudogene. This clonotype originated in a human donor with acute or convalescent COVID-19. The donor label of this sample is uncertain. What was sequenced was peripheral blood. The CDR3 DNA reads as TGTGCCAGCAGCAAAAACGGATGGGGGGACACTGAAGCTTTCTTT. The encoded protein is CASSKNGWGDTEAFF.